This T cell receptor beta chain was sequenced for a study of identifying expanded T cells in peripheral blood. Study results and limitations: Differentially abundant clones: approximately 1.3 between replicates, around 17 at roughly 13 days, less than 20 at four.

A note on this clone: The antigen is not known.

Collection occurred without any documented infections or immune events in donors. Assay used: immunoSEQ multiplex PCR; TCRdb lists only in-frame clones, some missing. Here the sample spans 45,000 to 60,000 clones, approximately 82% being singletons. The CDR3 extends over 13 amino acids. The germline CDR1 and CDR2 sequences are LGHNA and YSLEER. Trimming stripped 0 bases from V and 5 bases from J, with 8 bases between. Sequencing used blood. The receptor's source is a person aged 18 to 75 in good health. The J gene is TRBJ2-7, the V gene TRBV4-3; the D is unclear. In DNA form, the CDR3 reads TGCGCCAGCAGCCAAGAGTTCGGCCACGAGCAGTACTTC. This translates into CASSQEFGHEQYF.